The TCR beta chain described here comes from a study of blood T cell repertoires in COVID-19. Study-level background: T cells, B-cell-depleted T cells, or PBMCs supplied cDNA or gDNA.

The assay was immunoSEQ multiplex PCR, and TCRdb's table has in-frame clones only and misses some. The sample lists about 670,000 clones, about 90% occurring once. Germline CDR1 WSHSY, CDR2 SAAADI. The CDR3 runs to 13 residues. Deletions cut 6 bases from V and 4 bases from J, with 10 bases between. V gene TRBV10-2 combines with J gene TRBJ1-5; a weak D match, TRBD1 (5 bases). This receptor was identified in a woman in her late teens or twenties with acute or convalescent COVID-19. Sequenced: peripheral blood. The CDR3 region is CASSRDSNQPQHF. The CDR3 DNA reads as TGCGCCAGCAGCCGGGACTCTAATCAGCCCCAGCATTTT.